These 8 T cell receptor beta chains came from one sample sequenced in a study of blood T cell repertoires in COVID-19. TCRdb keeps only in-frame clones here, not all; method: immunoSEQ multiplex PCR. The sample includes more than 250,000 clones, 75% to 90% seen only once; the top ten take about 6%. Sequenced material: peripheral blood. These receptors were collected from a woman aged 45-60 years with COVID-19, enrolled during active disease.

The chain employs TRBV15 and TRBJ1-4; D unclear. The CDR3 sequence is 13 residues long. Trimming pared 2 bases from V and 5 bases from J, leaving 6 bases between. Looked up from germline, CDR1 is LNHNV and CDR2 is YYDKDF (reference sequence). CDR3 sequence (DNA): TGTGCCACCAGCAGACGGTTCAATGAAAAACTGTTTTTT. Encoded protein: CATSRRFNEKLFF.

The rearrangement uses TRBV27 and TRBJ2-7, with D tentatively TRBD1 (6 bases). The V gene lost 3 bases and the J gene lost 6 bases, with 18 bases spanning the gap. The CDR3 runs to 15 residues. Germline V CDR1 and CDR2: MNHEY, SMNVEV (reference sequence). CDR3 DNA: TGTGCCAGCAGTTTTCAGGGGTCCCCTAACGTCGAGCAGTACTTC. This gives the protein CASSFQGSPNVEQYF.

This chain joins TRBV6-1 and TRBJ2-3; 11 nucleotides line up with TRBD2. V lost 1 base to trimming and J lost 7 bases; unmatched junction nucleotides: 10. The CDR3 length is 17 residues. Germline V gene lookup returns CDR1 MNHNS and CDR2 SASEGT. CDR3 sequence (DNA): TGTGCCAGCAGTGAAGTGGCTAGCGGGAGGATCGTGAATACGCAGTATTTT. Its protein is CASSEVASGRIVNTQYF.

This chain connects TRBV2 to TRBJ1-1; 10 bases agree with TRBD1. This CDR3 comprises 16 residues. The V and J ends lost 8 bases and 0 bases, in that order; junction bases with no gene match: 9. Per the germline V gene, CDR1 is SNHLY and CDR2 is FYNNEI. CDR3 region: CASPPGQGIMNTEAFF. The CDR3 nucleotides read TGTGCCAGCCCACCGGGACAGGGGATCATGAACACTGAAGCTTTCTTT.

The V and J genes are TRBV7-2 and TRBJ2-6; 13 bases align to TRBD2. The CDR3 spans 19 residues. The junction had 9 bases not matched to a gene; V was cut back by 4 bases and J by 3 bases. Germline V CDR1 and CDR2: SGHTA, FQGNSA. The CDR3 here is CASSSSRLAGGNGANVLTF. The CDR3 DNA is TGTGCCAGCAGCTCATCCCGACTAGCGGGAGGAAATGGGGCCAACGTCCTGACTTTC.

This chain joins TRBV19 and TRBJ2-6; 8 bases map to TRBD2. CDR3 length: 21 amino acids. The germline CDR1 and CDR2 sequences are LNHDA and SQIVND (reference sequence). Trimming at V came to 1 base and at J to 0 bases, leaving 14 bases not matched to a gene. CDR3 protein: CASSIGPLAGPTSSGANVLTF. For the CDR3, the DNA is TGTGCCAGTAGTATAGGCCCGTTAGCGGGACCTACCTCCTCTGGGGCCAACGTCCTGACTTTC.

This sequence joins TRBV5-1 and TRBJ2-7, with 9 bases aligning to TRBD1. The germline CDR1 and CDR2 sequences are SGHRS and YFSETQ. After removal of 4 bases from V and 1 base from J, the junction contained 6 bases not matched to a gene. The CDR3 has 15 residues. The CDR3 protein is CASSPGQGGSYEQYF. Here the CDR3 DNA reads TGCGCCAGCAGCCCGGGACAGGGCGGTTCCTACGAGCAGTACTTC.

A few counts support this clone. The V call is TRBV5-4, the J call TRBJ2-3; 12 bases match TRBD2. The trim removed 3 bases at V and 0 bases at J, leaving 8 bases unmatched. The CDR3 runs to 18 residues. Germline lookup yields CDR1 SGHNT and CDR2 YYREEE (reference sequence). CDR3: CASSSGGLAGISTDTQYF. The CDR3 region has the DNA TGTGCCAGCAGCTCCGGAGGACTAGCGGGAATTAGCACAGATACGCAGTATTTT.